These 22 T cell receptor beta chains came from one sample sequenced in a study of a mutant IDH1 vaccine in newly diagnosed glioma (dated by TCRdb to the early 2020s). Taken with the paper, the label for time point translates to: week 35, safety follow-up. A 20-mer mutant IDH1 peptide at 300 micrograms in Montanide made up each vaccine dose, which was injected subcutaneously together with topical imiquimod. No antigen is known for these receptors. The method behind the library was the immunoSEQ multiplex PCR assay. TCRdb limited this immuneACCESS table to in-frame rearrangements with V and J called. A share of clones is missing; checked studies link under half to unresolved V genes, and the rest is unexplained. The sample includes tens of thousands of clones, with around four fifths observed a single time. Together, the top ten hold about 4% of the sample. The sequencing here drew on PBMCs, taken from a glioma patient whose treatment included an IDH1 peptide vaccine. The receptor source for this set is a young man with glioma.

CDR3 bases: TGTGCCAGTCATACAGGGATTCCCACTGAAGCTTTCTTT. As protein: CASHTGIPTEAFF. The rearrangement joins TRBV6-6 to TRBJ1-1; perhaps TRBD1 as D (6 bases). The CDR3 is made up of 13 amino acids. Per germline, CDR1 MNHNY and CDR2 SVGAGI (reference sequence). Trimming stripped 9 bases from V and 4 bases from J, with 15 bases between.

The V gene is TRBV4-2, the J gene TRBJ1-1; D may be TRBD1 (5 bases). The CDR3 totals 15 residues. Between the trimmed V and J ends, which lost 0 bases and 5 bases, there was a span of 13 bases. Germline CDR1 LGHNA, CDR2 YNFKEQ. The CDR3 reads CASSQDVGGGTEAFF. The CDR3 DNA sequence: TGTGCCAGCAGCCAAGATGTTGGGGGAGGAACTGAAGCTTTCTTT.

V gene TRBV19 combines with J gene TRBJ1-2, with D unresolved. Germline CDR1 and CDR2: LNHDA and SQIVND (reference sequence). The V gene lost 3 bases and the J gene lost 7 bases, with 9 bases spanning the gap. This CDR3 region has 12 residues. The CDR3 sequence is CASSIGPLGYTF. The CDR3 DNA follows: TGTGCCAGTAGTATCGGGCCTCTTGGCTACACCTTC. Full variable domain (outside the CDR3, taken from reference TRBV19 and TRBJ1-2): DGGITQSPKYLFRKEGQNVTLSCEQNLNHDAMYWYRQDPGQGLRLIYYSQIVNDFQKGDIAEGYSVSREKKESFPLTVTSAQKNPTAFYLCASSIGPLGYTFGSGTRLTVV.

This clone showed up just once. The gene calls are TRBV18 and TRBJ1-4; D gene ambiguous. The CDR3 is 12 amino acids. V lost 3 bases to trimming and J lost 4 bases, with 3 bases between them. The V gene's germline CDR1 is KGHSH and CDR2 LQKENI. The CDR3 nucleotides read TGTGCCAGCTCACCTAATAATGAAAAACTGTTTTTT. It encodes CASSPNNEKLFF.

The rearrangement links TRBV25-1 to TRBJ2-3; 8 bases fit TRBD2. Germline CDR1 MGHDK, CDR2 SYGVNS. This CDR3 comprises 16 residues. The V segment lost 3 bases and the J segment 7 bases; nucleotides outside the gene matches: 12. CDR3 nucleotide sequence: TGTGCCAGCAGTGACCCCACCAGCGGGGGAATATATACGCAGTATTTT. Translation: CASSDPTSGGIYTQYF.

This clone is a singleton in its sample. Germline is not matched at one junction end, which may reflect a read error. V is TRBV6-5 and J is TRBJ2-5; D gene uncertain. The last part of the DNA fits TRBJ2-7 better; the J call may be wrong. The CDR3 totals 15 residues. CDR1 MNHEY and CDR2 SVGAGI come from the germline V gene. The CDR3 DNA reads TGTGCCAGCAGTGACTCGGGCCATGCCCTTTCCGAGCAGTACTTC. This gives the protein CASSDSGHALSEQYF.

This clone was seen more than once but under ten times. The rearrangement links TRBV9 to TRBJ2-1; D is unclear. Trimming stripped 3 bases from V and 0 bases from J, with 13 bases between. Germline V gene lookup returns CDR1 SGDLS and CDR2 YYNGEE. The CDR3 totals 16 residues. The CDR3 region is CASSAPRRSSYNEQFF. As DNA, the CDR3 is TGTGCCAGCAGCGCCCCCCGGAGAAGCTCCTACAATGAGCAGTTCTTC.

This chain uses TRBV5-4 with TRBJ2-7; D not certain. CDR1 and CDR2 (germline): SGHNT, YYREEE (reference sequence). The CDR3 totals 15 residues. Trimming cost V 1 base and J 5 bases, with 16 bases left between them. CDR3 coding DNA: TGTGCCAGCAGCTTGTCCGGGCCCCGAACCCACGAGCAGTACTTC. Residues: CASSLSGPRTHEQYF. The full variable domain, completed using reference TRBV5-4 and TRBJ2-7, is ETGVTQSPTHLIKTRGQQVTLRCSSQSGHNTVSWYQQALGQGPQFIFQYYREEENGRGNFPPRFSGLQFPNYSSELNVNALELDDSALYLCASSLSGPRTHEQYFGPGTRLTVT.

Points on this clone: This sample includes further DNA sequences coding for the same CDR3. The J gene is TRBJ2-3, the V gene TRBV7-9; 7 bases fit TRBD1. CDR3 length: 15 amino acids. Trimming at V came to 1 base and at J to 1 base, leaving 2 bases not matched to a gene. The germline CDR1 and CDR2 sequences are SEHNR and FQNEAQ (reference sequence). The CDR3 region is CASSLGQGGTDTQYF. In nucleotides, the CDR3 is TGTGCCAGCAGCTTAGGACAGGGTGGCACAGATACGCAGTATTTT. The variable domain in full, with the rest retrieved from reference TRBV7-9 and TRBJ2-3, is DTGVSQNPRHKITKRGQNVTFRCDPISEHNRLYWYRQTLGQGPEFLTYFQNEAQLEKSRLLSDRFSAERPKGSFSTLEIQRTEQGDSAMYLCASSLGQGGTDTQYFGPGTRLTVL.

The CDR3: CASSQEGGGRGLYYEQYF. In nucleotides, the CDR3 is TGCGCCAGCAGCCAAGAAGGAGGGGGGAGGGGCCTCTACTACGAGCAGTACTTC. The gene calls are TRBV4-1 and TRBJ2-5; a possible D gene is TRBD2 (7 bases). The tail of the sequence fits TRBJ2-7 better, so the J call may be wrong. Germline loops: CDR1 MGHRA, CDR2 YSYEKL. CDR3 length: 18 residues.

V usage is TRBV5-6 and J usage is TRBJ1-6, with TRBD1 as a possible D gene (6 bases). The CDR3 extends over 14 amino acids. Trimming shortened V by 0 bases and J by 9 bases, and 10 bases separated the two germline ends. Germline V CDR1 and CDR2: SGHDT, YYEEEE. The CDR3 coding sequence is TGTGCCAGCAGCTTGGAGAGGGGGTCTTCACCCCTCCACTTT. As protein: CASSLERGSSPLHF.

The V gene is TRBV5-1, the J gene TRBJ1-2; perhaps TRBD1 as D (5 bases). V lost 3 bases to trimming and J lost 8 bases, with 20 bases between them. The CDR3 is 15 amino acids. Germline V lookup: CDR1 SGHRS, CDR2 YFSETQ. The CDR3 DNA reads as TGCGCCAGCAGCTCAATCGGGATCGACAGACGAGGCTACACCTTC. This codes for CASSSIGIDRRGYTF. Supplemented by reference TRBV5-1 and TRBJ1-2, the full variable domain reads KAGVTQTPRYLIKTRGQQVTLSCSPISGHRSVSWYQQTPGQGLQFLFEYFSETQRNKGNFPGRFSGRQFSNSRSEMNVSTLELGDSALYLCASSSIGIDRRGYTFGSGTRLTVV.

The sample holds a few counts of this clone. This chain uses TRBV2 with TRBJ1-2; the D is unclear. The CDR3 spans 15 residues. V was pared by 3 bases and J by 0 bases, with 11 bases between. Germline V gene lookup returns CDR1 SNHLY and CDR2 FYNNEI. CDR3 in amino acids: CASSDAINPNYGYTF. The DNA for the CDR3 is TGTGCCAGCAGTGATGCCATCAACCCTAACTATGGCTACACCTTC.

Here the CDR3 reads CSARETPEQYF. Here the CDR3 DNA reads TGCAGTGCTAGAGAGACACCTGAGCAGTACTTC. The chain couples TRBV20-1 to TRBJ2-7, with no clear D. This CDR3 contains 11 residues. CDR1 DFQATT and CDR2 SNEGSKA come from the germline V gene (reference sequence). Trimming left V 0 bases short and J 7 bases short, with 7 bases between.

The rearrangement uses TRBV7-9 and TRBJ1-1; D unresolved. CDR3 length: 13 residues. CDR1 SEHNR and CDR2 FQNEAQ come from the germline V gene (reference sequence). Trimming shortened V by 5 bases and J by 0 bases, and 7 bases separated the two germline ends. CDR3 amino acids: CASSTDLNTEAFF. CDR3 DNA: TGTGCCAGCAGCACGGACTTGAACACTGAAGCTTTCTTT.

The rearrangement joins TRBV5-8 to TRBJ1-2; D remains ambiguous. Per germline, CDR1 SGHTS and CDR2 YDEGEE. The CDR3 loop spans 16 amino acids. The V end lost 4 bases, the J end lost 8 bases, and 24 bases lay between the germline ends. The CDR3 nucleotides are TGTGCCAGCAGCGTCCGACGCTCGAGAAGAATATTCGGCTACACCTTC. It yields the protein CASSVRRSRRIFGYTF.

Only one count was recorded for this clone. V and J are TRBV7-6 and TRBJ2-2; no reliable D call. Trimming shortened V by 3 bases and J by 0 bases, and 2 bases separated the two germline ends. The CDR3 has 13 amino acids. Germline V gene lookup returns CDR1 SGHVS and CDR2 FNYEAQ. For the CDR3, the DNA is TGTGCCAGCAGCTTTGCGAACACCGGGGAGCTGTTTTTT. Its translation: CASSFANTGELFF.

The rearrangement links TRBV2 to TRBJ1-6, with D unresolved. V was shortened by 2 bases and J by 9 bases, with 17 bases between the two germline ends. The germline CDR1 and CDR2 sequences are SNHLY and FYNNEI. This CDR3 has 16 amino acids. The CDR3 loop reads CASSESLATHGSPLHF. The CDR3 DNA follows: TGTGCCAGCAGTGAAAGTCTAGCGACACATGGTTCACCCCTCCACTTT.

J is TRBJ2-5 and V is TRBV30; weak D call: TRBD1 (6 bases). The J call could be wrong; TRBJ2-7 is a better fit for the DNA end. Germline CDR1 is GTSNPN and CDR2 is SVGIG (reference sequence). The CDR3 is 14 amino acids. CDR3 coding DNA: TGTGCCTGGAGTGTACAACAGGGAGTATACGAGCAGTACTTC. It encodes CAWSVQQGVYEQYF.

This sequence joins TRBV7-9 and TRBJ2-2, with 10 nucleotides matching TRBD2. This CDR3 has 15 residues. The J segment lost 6 bases and the V segment lost 5 bases, leaving 6 bases of the junction unmatched. Looked up from germline, CDR1 is SEHNR and CDR2 is FQNEAQ (reference sequence). DNA for the CDR3: TGTGCCAGCAGCGCCCGCGGGACTAGCGCCGGGGAGCTGTTTTTT. Amino acid sequence: CASSARGTSAGELFF.

The chain links TRBV27 to TRBJ1-2; tentative D call: TRBD1 (6 bases). The V end was cut by 6 bases, the J end by 4 bases, with 21 bases between. Germline loops: CDR1 MNHEY, CDR2 SMNVEV (reference sequence). This CDR3 has 16 residues. The CDR3 DNA follows: TGTGCCAGCAGCCCCCTCGGCGGGGGCGGTGGCTATGGCTACACCTTC. Encoded protein: CASSPLGGGGGYGYTF.

V is TRBV2 and J is TRBJ1-2; 7 bases are shared with TRBD1. CDR3 size: 17 residues. CDR1 SNHLY and CDR2 FYNNEI come from the germline V gene. V lost 7 bases to trimming and J lost 8 bases; unmatched junction nucleotides: 22. CDR3: CASTFLTGTALRRGYTF. The CDR3 DNA sequence: TGTGCCAGCACTTTCCTAACTGGGACAGCCCTTCGGAGGGGCTACACCTTC.